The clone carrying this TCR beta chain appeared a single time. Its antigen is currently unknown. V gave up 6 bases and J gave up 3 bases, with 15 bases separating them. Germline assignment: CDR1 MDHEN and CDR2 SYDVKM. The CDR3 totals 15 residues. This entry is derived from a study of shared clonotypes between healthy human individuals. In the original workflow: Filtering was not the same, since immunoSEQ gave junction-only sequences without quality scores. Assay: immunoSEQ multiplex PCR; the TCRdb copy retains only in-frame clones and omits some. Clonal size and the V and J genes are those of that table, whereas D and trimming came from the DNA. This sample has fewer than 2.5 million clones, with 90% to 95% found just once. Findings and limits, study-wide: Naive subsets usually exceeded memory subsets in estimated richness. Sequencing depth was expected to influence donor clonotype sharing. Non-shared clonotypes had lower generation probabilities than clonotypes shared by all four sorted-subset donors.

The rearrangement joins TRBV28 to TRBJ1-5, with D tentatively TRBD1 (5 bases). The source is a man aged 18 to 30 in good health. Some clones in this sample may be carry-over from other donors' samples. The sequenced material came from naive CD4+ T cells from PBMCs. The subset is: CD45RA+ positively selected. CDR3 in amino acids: CASRLQGENNQPQHF. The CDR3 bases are TGTGCCAGCAGACTACAAGGGGAGAACAATCAGCCCCAGCATTTT. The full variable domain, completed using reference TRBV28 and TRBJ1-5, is DVKVTQSSRYLVKRTGEKVFLECVQDMDHENMFWYRQDPGLGLRLIYFSYDVKMKEKGDIPEGYSVSREKKERFSLILESASTNQTSMYLCASRLQGENNQPQHFGDGTRLSIL.